This T cell receptor beta chain was identified during a study of shared clonotypes between healthy human individuals. Study-level background: Each donor's CD4 naive and CD4 memory cells filled three plates apiece, CD8 naive two, and CD8 memory one. Study-wide findings and caveats: For naive CD4 cells, roughly 5% of clonotypes were shared across a handful of donors.

This CDR3 is built from 14 residues. V lost 4 bases, J lost 8 bases, and 17 bases lay in between. Germline V gives CDR1 SNHLY, CDR2 FYNNEI. Sorted-subset replicate PCR reactions were performed with approximately 200 ng DNA, corresponding to tens of thousands of T cell genomes. TCRdb's copy holds only in-frame clones and misses some; the assay was immunoSEQ multiplex PCR. The sample includes 1.4 million to 1.5 million clones, around 95% of them seen just once. Comment on this clone: Its antigen is not known.

The chain is built from TRBV2 and TRBJ1-2, with D unclear. The receptor's source is a man younger than 40 in good health. Sequences were obtained from naive CD4+ T cells sorted from blood. Sample subset: CD45RA+ positively selected. CDR3 in DNA: TGTGCCAGCAGTGCGGACGGTGGTTTGTTGGGCTACACCTTC. Amino acids: CASSADGGLLGYTF.